Below, one T cell receptor beta chain is given with its context. The data originate from a study of CD8+ T cells in alopecia areata. Extracted RNA was reverse transcribed, and the resulting cDNA served as sequencing template. The protocol was immunoSEQ multiplex PCR, while the TCRdb copy is restricted to in-frame clones and leaves out a portion. The table records 90,000 to 120,000 clones, less than 90% of them present only once. The treatment here: oral pan-JAK inhibitor, 5-10 mg twice daily. Sequencing was performed on CD8+ T cells sorted from blood, taken at week 24, from a patient treated with tofacitinib. This clonotype was sampled from a human donor with alopecia areata.

The CDR3 here is CASSSLTVSQETQYF. Written as DNA, the CDR3 is TGTGCCAGTAGTAGCCTGACAGTATCCCAAGAGACCCAGTACTTC. The chain combines TRBV19 with TRBJ2-5; D is possibly TRBD1 (5 bases). The CDR3 covers 15 residues. Per germline, CDR1 LNHDA and CDR2 SQIVND (reference sequence). The V and J ends lost 4 bases and 1 base respectively, with 13 bases between them.